Sequencing of this TCR beta chain was carried out in a study of read filtering for tumor transcriptome and immune sequencing. Study-wide points: In IR-seq, single-read clonotypes were around four fifths of clonotypes but around 3.2% of reads. The sorted CD138-negative fraction was a mixed bone marrow immune population, not purified T cells. RNA-seq captured clonotypes less deeply and reliably than IR-seq.

This clonotype appeared many times. What it binds is unknown. From around 440 ng of RNA, a library with molecular barcoded alpha/delta and beta/gamma adaptors was made. Using its own MiXCR run on the reads, TCRdb lists one record per CDR3 protein. This sample has 100,000 to 150,000 distinct CDR3 sequences, with roughly 13% found just once. V was pared by 3 bases and J by 5 bases, with 5 bases of the junction left unmatched. The CDR3 is made up of 14 amino acids. The germline V gene encodes CDR1 DFQATT and CDR2 SNEGSKA (reference sequence). The rearrangement uses TRBV20-1 and TRBJ2-1, with TRBD2 matching 9 bases. The sequence was obtained from a donor at least 40 years old with multiple myeloma. The sample was a population of CD138-negative cells sorted from bone marrow. The CDR3 region is CSASSGSFDNEQFF. Here the CDR3 DNA reads TGCAGTGCTAGTAGCGGGAGTTTTGACAATGAGCAGTTCTTC.